This T cell receptor (beta chain) was captured by sequencing in a study of T-cell reconstitution after alpha-beta-depleted transplantation in children. TCRbeta library preparation incorporated unique molecular identifiers. TCRdb redid the calling of the PCR reads with MiXCR, one entry per CDR3 protein. The table shows approximately 390,000 distinct CDR3 sequences, with approximately 10% occurring only once. In germline, CDR1 is KGHDR, CDR2 SFDVKD. This CDR3 is built from 14 residues. V lost 0 bases and J lost 7, with 8 bases in between. This TCR came from a human donor who donated a stem cell graft to a child with acute myeloid leukemia. V is TRBV24-1 and J is TRBJ2-2; tentatively, D is TRBD1 or TRBD2 (5 bases each). The sequencing here drew on PBMCs from the stem cell graft donor, taken from the stem cell graft. CDR3 DNA sequence: TGTGCCACCAGTGATTTGCGGGGCAACGGGGAGCTGTTTTTT. It encodes CATSDLRGNGELFF.